This TCR beta chain derives from a study of blood T cell repertoires in COVID-19. Across the study: Sites across the United States, Italy and Spain contributed samples from acute and convalescent COVID-19. PBMCs, B-cell-depleted T cells, or T cells provided the cDNA or gDNA that made up the material.

In the source study's methods: Counts of nucleated cells, estimated from reference gene primer amplification, were obtained. Assay: immunoSEQ multiplex PCR; the TCRdb copy retains only in-frame clones and omits some. Clone size and the V and J calls come from that table; the DNA yielded D and trimming. Of approximately 160,000 clones listed, 60% to 85% were seen once; the top ten hold around 3%. Trimming stripped 5 bases from V and 1 base from J, with 8 bases between. CDR3 size: 13 residues. This clone was seen only once. The sequence was collected from a man between 70 and 80 years old with acute or convalescent COVID-19. The sample taken for sequencing was peripheral blood. This rearrangement joins TRBV12-3 or TRBV12-4 to TRBJ2-5; D may be TRBD1 (6 bases). CDR3 loop: CASSTGFQETQYF. The CDR3 DNA reads TGTGCCAGCAGTACAGGGTTCCAAGAGACCCAGTACTTC.